These 7 T cell receptor beta chains were sequenced from one sample in a study of T-cell memory formation after mild COVID-19. TCRdb reanalysed the 5' RACE reads using MiXCR and keeps one entry per CDR3 protein. The table shows 500,000 to 550,000 distinct CDR3 sequences, with roughly 20% occurring only once. Sequenced: PBMCs or a T cell subset sorted from them (not recorded which). The receptors come from an adult woman who had mild COVID-19 (a few samples of this study predate the infection). Cell type and time point are not known.

The CDR3 loop is CASSTQNEKLFF. The CDR3 bases are TGTGCCAGCAGCACGCAAAATGAAAAACTGTTTTTT. V and J are TRBV7-9 and TRBJ1-4; no clear D. Per germline, CDR1 SEHNR and CDR2 FQNEAQ (reference sequence). Trimming cost V 5 bases and J 5 bases, with 6 bases left between them. The length of the CDR3 is 12 residues.

This chain uses TRBV14 with TRBJ2-6; 9 nucleotides align to TRBD1. Germline assignment: CDR1 SGHDN and CDR2 FVKESK. The CDR3 runs to 19 residues. V lost 0 bases, J lost 2 bases, and 8 bases stayed unmatched. DNA of the CDR3: TGTGCCAGCAGCCAAGAAGGGACAGGGCCACTAACTGGGGCCAACGTCCTGACTTTC. Translated, it gives CASSQEGTGPLTGANVLTF.

The chain uses TRBV7-9 and TRBJ2-7; 7 bases are a match to TRBD2. The germline gives CDR1 SEHNR, CDR2 FQNEAQ (reference sequence). V lost 4 bases, J lost 3 bases, and 3 bases stayed unmatched. The CDR3 consists of 13 residues. The CDR3 here is CASSWEGLYEQYF. The CDR3 nucleotides read TGTGCCAGCAGCTGGGAGGGCCTCTACGAGCAGTACTTC.

The chain is built from TRBV12-3 or TRBV12-4 and TRBJ1-5; 8 nucleotides match TRBD1. The CDR3 totals 16 residues. Trimming took 6 bases from V and 5 from J; bases not matched to a gene: 12. The CDR3 coding sequence is TGTGCCAGCAGCCGGACGGACAGGGTATTGGATCAGCCCCAGCATTTT. Encoded protein: CASSRTDRVLDQPQHF.

This clonotype was recorded once. This chain uses TRBV6-2 or TRBV6-3 with TRBJ2-5, with 11 bases matching TRBD2. Per germline, CDR1 MNHEY and CDR2 SVGEGT. This CDR3 has 16 amino acids. V trimming: 8 bases; J trimming: 7 bases; junction bases outside the gene matches: 15. This CDR3 is CASGPEGSLAGGTQYF. The CDR3 coding sequence is TGTGCCAGCGGGCCCGAAGGATCCCTAGCGGGAGGGACCCAGTACTTC.

The rearrangement links TRBV9 to TRBJ2-7; 8 bases fit TRBD2. This CDR3 is built from 13 residues. J gave up 5 bases and V 7 bases, and 8 bases lay outside the gene matches. Germline V gene data show CDR1 as SGDLS and CDR2 as YYNGEE. CDR3 sequence reads: CASAPAGRDEQYF. CDR3 DNA sequence: TGTGCCAGCGCGCCCGCCGGGAGGGACGAGCAGTACTTC.

The chain recombines TRBV12-3 or TRBV12-4 with TRBJ1-1; D is possibly TRBD1 (5 bases). The V end lost 5 bases, the J end lost 7 bases, and 14 bases lay between the germline ends. The CDR3 has 13 residues. DNA of the CDR3: TGTGCCAGCAGTCACCTTGTGGGGGGTGAAGCTTTCTTT. Amino acid sequence: CASSHLVGGEAFF.